These 14 T cell receptor beta chains share one sample of origin, sequenced in a study of post-analysis software for immune sequencing data. Their antigen targets remain unknown. The study, taken as a whole, reports: In patients, TRBV5-6, TRBV5-1 and TRBV20-1 belonged to 4 or 5 TRBV segments found more frequently than in controls.

cDNA libraries of TCR beta carried unique molecular identifiers. TCRdb reprocessed the PCR reads with MiXCR, giving one entry per CDR3 protein. Here the sample spans some 890,000 distinct CDR3 sequences, approximately 53% being singletons. Sample: blood. The receptor source for this set is a girl aged 10-17 years with multiple sclerosis.

This chain links TRBV14 with TRBJ2-1; D ambiguous. Trimming took 3 bases from V and 3 from J, leaving 12 bases between them. CDR1 and CDR2 from the germline V gene are SGHDN and FVKESK. The CDR3 runs to 15 residues. CDR3 in DNA: TGTGCCAGCAGCCAGGGAAGGTCTTACTACAATGAGCAGTTCTTC. Translating gives CASSQGRSYYNEQFF.

This clonotype turned up a few times. The CDR3 loop is CASSPLTGDTEAFF. Written as DNA, the CDR3 is TGTGCCAGCTCACCTCTCACAGGGGACACTGAAGCTTTCTTT. The chain carries TRBV18 and TRBJ1-1; TRBD1 matches at 7 bases. Germline trimming cut 3 bases from V and 3 bases from J; bases unmatched to any gene: 4. Germline CDR1 KGHSH, CDR2 LQKENI. The CDR3 runs to 14 residues.

This rearrangement joins TRBV7-2 to TRBJ2-7, with D hard to call. Germline V gene lookup returns CDR1 SGHTA and CDR2 FQGNSA. The CDR3 extends over 16 amino acids. Trimming stripped 0 bases from V and 2 bases from J, with 14 bases between. The CDR3 loop is CASSLATQELAYEQYF. The CDR3 nucleotides read TGTGCCAGCAGCTTAGCCACCCAGGAGCTGGCCTACGAGCAGTACTTC.

The chain links TRBV20-1 to TRBJ2-5, with D hard to call. The CDR3 runs to 13 residues. Per the germline V gene, CDR1 is DFQATT and CDR2 is SNEGSKA (reference sequence). Trimming left V 6 bases short and J 4 bases short, with 15 bases between. Here the CDR3 reads CSALPDPPETQYF. The CDR3, as DNA: TGCAGTGCCCTCCCTGACCCCCCAGAGACCCAGTACTTC.

This clonotype was recorded a few times. The chain employs TRBV6-1 and TRBJ1-6; D remains ambiguous. Germline CDR1 and CDR2: MNHNS and SASEGT. The germline V and J ends were trimmed by 3 bases and 0 bases, with 12 bases remaining between them. The CDR3 has 17 residues. In DNA, the CDR3 is TGTGCCAGCAGTGATACAACCGGTGGCTCCTATAATTCACCCCTCCACTTT. Protein product: CASSDTTGGSYNSPLHF.

The rearrangement links TRBV20-1 to TRBJ2-1; the D gene is possibly TRBD2 (5 bases). Germline CDR1 and CDR2: DFQATT and SNEGSKA (reference sequence). Trimming left V 0 bases short and J 6 bases short, with 12 bases between. The CDR3 extends over 14 amino acids. For the CDR3, the DNA is TGCAGTGCTAGAGACAACCGAGGGATCAATGAGCAGTTCTTC. Amino acids: CSARDNRGINEQFF.

This clonotype has only a few counts. A much larger clone lies one base from this, so it may be a read error. The V gene is TRBV12-5, the J gene TRBJ2-3, with unresolved D. Per the germline V gene, CDR1 is LGHNT and CDR2 is FRNRAP. Trimming left V 1 base short and J 4 bases short, with 9 bases between. The CDR3 extends over 14 amino acids. The CDR3 DNA is TGTGCTAGTGGTTTGGGAGACGGCGCAGATACGCAGTATTTT. Its protein is CASGLGDGADTQYF.

In its sample, this clonotype was seen many times. J is TRBJ2-3 and V is TRBV7-2, with 15 bases matching TRBD2. Germline V gene sequence: CDR1 SGHTA, CDR2 FQGNSA. Germline trimming cut 4 bases from V and 4 bases from J; bases unmatched to any gene: 3. There are 16 residues in the CDR3. CDR3 sequence: CASSYGLAGGADTQYF. CDR3 nucleotides: TGTGCCAGCAGCTACGGACTAGCGGGAGGGGCAGATACGCAGTATTTT.

V is TRBV24-1 and J is TRBJ2-5; D remains unclear. CDR1 and CDR2 (germline): KGHDR, SFDVKD. V lost 3 bases and J lost 12, with 10 bases in between. There are 11 residues in the CDR3. The CDR3, as DNA: TGTGCCACCAGTGATCGAGGACCAGAGTACTTC. This gives the protein CATSDRGPEYF.

This chain links TRBV5-6 with TRBJ2-3, with D possibly matching TRBD2 (5 bases). The CDR3 sequence is 16 residues long. Trimming removed 0 bases at V and 5 bases at J, with 16 bases between. Germline CDR1 and CDR2: SGHDT and YYEEEE. As DNA, the CDR3 is TGTGCCAGCAGCTTGGCCGGGGTGGGGTGGAGAGATACGCAGTATTTT. This sequence encodes CASSLAGVGWRDTQYF. Supplemented by reference TRBV5-6 and TRBJ2-3, the full variable domain reads DAGVTQSPTHLIKTRGQQVTLRCSPKSGHDTVSWYQQALGQGPQFIFQYYEEEERQRGNFPDRFSGHQFPNYSSELNVNALLLGDSALYLCASSLAGVGWRDTQYFGPGTRLTVL.

The J gene is TRBJ2-7, the V gene TRBV20-1; 8 bases line up with TRBD2. Germline-derived CDR1 and CDR2 are DFQATT and SNEGSKA (reference sequence). This CDR3 contains 14 residues. V lost 0 bases and J lost 2; bases outside the gene matches: 3. The CDR3 here is CSARDGTRTYEQYF. CDR3 sequence (DNA): TGCAGTGCTAGAGATGGGACTAGAACCTACGAGCAGTACTTC.

This clonotype was counted between two and nine times. The rearrangement uses TRBV29-1 and TRBJ2-1; D is possibly TRBD1 (6 bases). Germline CDR1 SQVTM, CDR2 ANQGSEA. Trimming cost V 0 bases and J 8 bases, with 20 bases left between them. This CDR3 contains 16 residues. The CDR3 nucleotides are TGCAGCGTTGAAGATCGGCTTAGGGGGAGTGGAGATGAGCAGTTCTTC. Translated: CSVEDRLRGSGDEQFF.

This sequence joins TRBV4-1 and TRBJ2-1; D is tentatively TRBD1 or TRBD2 (5 bases each). The germline V and J ends were trimmed by 0 bases and 6 bases, with 15 bases remaining between them. Per the germline V gene, CDR1 is MGHRA and CDR2 is YSYEKL. This CDR3 is 16 amino acids long. The CDR3 loop reads CASSQDRGRTANEQFF. The CDR3 nucleotides are TGCGCCAGCAGCCAAGATCGGGGACGCACGGCCAATGAGCAGTTCTTC.

V and J are TRBV18 and TRBJ1-1; 7 bases line up with TRBD1. Per the germline V gene, CDR1 is KGHSH and CDR2 is LQKENI. The CDR3 is 14 amino acids. Trimming took 4 bases from V and 2 from J; bases not matched to a gene: 4. The CDR3 loop reads CASSHRDSNTEAFF. Written as DNA, the CDR3 is TGTGCCAGCTCACACCGGGACAGCAACACTGAAGCTTTCTTT. The full variable domain, with the rest looked up from reference TRBV18 and TRBJ1-1, is NAGVMQNPRHLVRRRGQEARLRCSPMKGHSHVYWYRQLPEEGLKFMVYLQKENIIDESGMPKERFSAEFPKEGPSILRIQQVVRGDSAAYFCASSHRDSNTEAFFGQGTRLTVV.